This is a list of T cell receptor beta chains from one sample in a study of cytomegalovirus exposure and HLA in healthy donors. Assay used: immunoSEQ multiplex PCR; TCRdb lists only in-frame clones, some missing. The sample shows approximately 140,000 clones, 70% to 80% of them seen only once. The sequenced sample consisted of PBMCs. These receptors were taken from a male donor in good health and CMV-seronegative. Each CDR3 is given with its conserved first and last residue. D genes are given only for firm matches. For some rows the clone size is stated as once, few or many, or as a class when expanded; others skip it.

DNA,CDR3,D,size,V,J
TGTGCCAGCAGCTTAAGCGGGGGGGCGGGCAATGAGCAGTTCTTC,CASSLSGGAGNEQFF,TRBD2,.,TRBV11-2,TRBJ2-1
TGTGCCAGCAGTTTCCGGGACATGACAGGGAGTGAGCAGTACTTC,CASSFRDMTGSEQYF,TRBD1,few,TRBV27,TRBJ2-7
TGTGCCATCAGTGAGGGGTTAGCGAGCGGGGGGGTCCCGGGAGAGACCCAGTACTTC,CAISEGLASGGVPGETQYF,TRBD2,.,TRBV10-3,TRBJ2-5
TGCGCCAGCAGCCAAAAACTAGCGGGCCAAGAGACCCAGTACTTC,CASSQKLAGQETQYF,TRBD2,.,TRBV4-1,TRBJ2-5
TGTGCCTGGGATACAGGTAATGAGCAGTTCTTC,CAWDTGNEQFF,.,.,TRBV30,TRBJ2-1
TGCGCCAGCAGCCAGGGACAGGGGACCAAAAACATTCAGTACTTC,CASSQGQGTKNIQYF,TRBD1,.,TRBV4-1,TRBJ2-4
TGCGCCAGCAGCTTGGTTGGGGATGGAGGGTACGAGCAGTACTTC,CASSLVGDGGYEQYF,.,once,TRBV5-1,TRBJ2-7
TGTGCCAGCAGGCAACCGGGAAACACTGAAGCTTTCTTT,CASRQPGNTEAFF,.,.,TRBV6-5,TRBJ1-1
TGCAGCGTTCGCGGGACAGGCGGTCAGCCCCAGCATTTT,CSVRGTGGQPQHF,TRBD1,once,TRBV29-1,TRBJ1-5
TGTGCCAGCAGGTTAGAGGGACAGGGAGAGACCCAGTACTTC,CASRLEGQGETQYF,TRBD1,few,TRBV7-9,TRBJ2-5
TGTGCCAGCAGCCGTGATTTGAGTAACTATGGCTACACCTTC,CASSRDLSNYGYTF,.,.,TRBV5-4,TRBJ1-2
TGTGCCAGTAGTCCCTACTATGGGGGCGGGGGGGCGTCCTACAATGAGCAGTTCTTC,CASSPYYGGGGASYNEQFF,TRBD2,.,TRBV19,TRBJ2-1
TGTGCCAGCAACCCTGACAGGGGGCGCATGTATTTT,CASNPDRGRMYF,TRBD1,.,TRBV2,TRBJ2-3
TGTGCCAGCACCTCGGGGACAGGGAAGGGAAACACCATATATTTT,CASTSGTGKGNTIYF,TRBD1,once,TRBV7-2,TRBJ1-3
TGTGCCAGCAGTTTCCCGGGGTCCGAGCAGTACTTC,CASSFPGSEQYF,.,few,TRBV27,TRBJ2-7
TGTGCCAGTAGGGACAGCCTGAACACTGAAGCTTTCTTT,CASRDSLNTEAFF,.,.,TRBV19,TRBJ1-1
TGTGCCAGCAGCTTCGGCGTCAGGGGAAGGGACAATGAGCAGTTCTTC,CASSFGVRGRDNEQFF,.,.,TRBV11-1,TRBJ2-1
TGTGCCAGCAGCGTAGTAGGGGGATCTGAAGCTTTCTTT,CASSVVGGSEAFF,.,.,TRBV9,TRBJ1-1
TGCGCCAGCAGCCTTGGACAGCGCTCCACAGATACGCAGTATTTT,CASSLGQRSTDTQYF,.,.,TRBV4-3,TRBJ2-3